This T cell receptor beta chain was sequenced in a study of shared clonotypes between healthy human individuals. Only in-frame clones appear in the TCRdb table, and some are missing; sequencing was by immunoSEQ multiplex PCR. The table has 2.3 million or so clones, over 85% seen once. The CDR3 spans 17 residues. V gave up 5 bases and J gave up 4 bases, with 23 bases separating them. The V and J genes are TRBV7-1 and TRBJ1-2, with unresolved D. TRBV7-1 is an open reading frame whose function is uncertain. The sequencing input was naive CD4+ T cells from PBMCs. Subset given: CD45RA+ positively selected. The receptor was isolated from a man aged 18 to 29 in good health. Some clones in this sample may be carry-over from other donors' samples. CDR3 DNA: TGTGCCAGCAGCATTCGCACAACAAGCAGAAAGATCTATGGCTACACCTTC. Translating gives CASSIRTTSRKIYGYTF.